The clone carrying this T cell receptor (beta chain) occurred once. Its antigen is currently unknown. The entry originates in a study of T cell responses to AZD1222 COVID-19 vaccine. About the study: Pooling of second doses given at about 4 or about 12 weeks was done. Findings and caveats of the study: Baseline serology detected seropositivity in only six AZD1222 recipients.

Clones were sequenced by immunoSEQ multiplex PCR, and TCRdb holds only the in-frame ones, with some missing. Of about 140,000 clones listed, about 80% are singletons. The starting material was peripheral blood, obtained on day 0 of AZD1222 vaccination. The receptor's source is an adult in good health.

The CDR3 protein is CASTPQGGSPLHF. Written as DNA, the CDR3 is TGTGCCAGCACCCCCCAGGGGGGTTCACCCCTCCACTTT. The chain couples TRBV7-8 to TRBJ1-6; 7 bases line up with TRBD1. V was pared by 7 bases and J by 9 bases, with 6 bases of the junction left unmatched. The CDR3 is 13 residues long. Germline CDR1 SGHVS, CDR2 FQNEAQ.